Shown below are 17 T cell receptor beta chains from a single sample sequenced in a study of cytotoxic CD8 clonotypes in ibrutinib-treated CLL. Libraries were prepared by immunoSEQ multiplex PCR; TCRdb keeps only in-frame clonotypes and omits some of them. The sample shows roughly 200,000 clones, more than 70% of them seen only once. The specimen comprised PBMCs, sampled after 12 months of ibrutinib treatment. Source of these receptors: a human donor with chronic lymphocytic leukemia.

The chain carries TRBV6-6 and TRBJ2-3, with a tentative D call TRBD1 (6 bases). CDR3 length equals 15 residues. V dropped 0 bases and J dropped 6 bases, with 13 bases sitting between them. CDR1 and CDR2 (germline): MNHNY, SVGAGI (reference sequence). The DNA for the CDR3 is TGTGCCAGCAGTTACTCGCGGCAGAGGGGGGATACGCAGTATTTT. This encodes CASSYSRQRGDTQYF.

This chain uses TRBV6-1 with TRBJ1-1, with a weak D call TRBD1 (6 bases). Looked up from germline, CDR1 is MNHNS and CDR2 is SASEGT. Trimming cost V 7 bases and J 0 bases, with 9 bases left between them. The CDR3 is 13 amino acids. The DNA for the CDR3 is TGTGCCAGCATGTCAGGGGTGAACACTGAAGCTTTCTTT. Its translation: CASMSGVNTEAFF.

The chain joins TRBV2 to TRBJ2-7, with D unresolved. Germline-derived CDR1 and CDR2 are SNHLY and FYNNEI. This CDR3 spans 14 amino acids. V lost 1 base to trimming and J lost 7 bases, with 14 bases between them. CDR3 in amino acids: CASSEVRLLGEQYF. CDR3 nucleotide sequence: TGTGCCAGCAGTGAAGTAAGGTTGTTGGGTGAGCAGTACTTC.

This clone was found once. The chain carries TRBV5-4 and TRBJ1-2; perhaps TRBD1 as D (5 bases). The V end lost 6 bases, the J end lost 2 bases, and 11 bases lay between the germline ends. The CDR3 extends over 13 amino acids. Germline CDR1 reads SGHNT; CDR2 reads YYREEE (reference sequence). CDR3 sequence reads: CASTKQGNYGYTF. In DNA form, the CDR3 reads TGTGCCAGCACAAAGCAGGGCAACTATGGCTACACCTTC.

The chain joins TRBV5-6 to TRBJ2-3; 7 bases line up with TRBD2. Germline V CDR1 and CDR2: SGHDT, YYEEEE. The CDR3 contains 16 residues. Losses at the gene ends were 5 bases for V and 5 bases for J; bases not matched to a gene: 14. The CDR3 bases are TGTGCCAGCAGTTTTAAGCGGGGAACTCGGGAAGATACGCAGTATTTT. It yields the protein CASSFKRGTREDTQYF.

This chain connects TRBV21-1 to TRBJ2-4; TRBD2, the table's D call, lacks a check against the DNA. TRBV21-1 is classified as a pseudogene. The CDR3 has 18 residues. Here the CDR3 reads CASSKFPGGPIAKNIQYF. The CDR3 nucleotides read TGTGCCAGCAGCAAATTCCCGGGAGGGCCTATAGCCAAAAACATTCAGTACTTC.

The chain links TRBV10-3 to TRBJ2-5; 7 bases line up with TRBD1. The CDR3 length is 14 residues. Germline V CDR1 and CDR2: ENHRY, SYGVKD. V trimming: 6 bases; J trimming: 9 bases; junction bases outside the gene matches: 13. The CDR3 is CAIRKGTVKSPQYF. The CDR3 nucleotides read TGTGCCATCAGAAAAGGGACAGTCAAGAGCCCCCAGTACTTC.

This clone was seen a handful of times. The chain carries TRBV6-5 and TRBJ2-7; D may be TRBD2 (5 bases). Trimming pared 10 bases from V and 2 bases from J, leaving 15 bases between. The CDR3 sequence is 13 residues long. CDR1 and CDR2 (germline): MNHEY, SVGAGI. The CDR3 sequence: CATKRDGAYEQYF. CDR3 DNA sequence: TGTGCCACCAAACGGGATGGGGCCTACGAGCAGTACTTC.

This clone was seen only a few times. This rearrangement joins TRBV6-1 to TRBJ1-5; D remains unclear. There are 15 residues in the CDR3. CDR1 is MNHNS and CDR2 is SASEGT in the germline V gene. The V end lost 6 bases, the J end lost 3 bases, and 15 bases lay between the germline ends. The CDR3 DNA follows: TGTGCCAGCAGGGATGAGCACCTGATCAATCAGCCCCAGCATTTT. It yields the protein CASRDEHLINQPQHF.

This chain joins TRBV18 and TRBJ1-1, with TRBD1 matching 8 bases. CDR3 length: 17 residues. V lost 2 bases and J lost 7; bases outside the gene matches: 15. Germline loops: CDR1 KGHSH, CDR2 LQKENI. The CDR3 protein is CASSPITGGFERGEAFF. In nucleotides, the CDR3 is TGTGCCAGCTCACCAATAACAGGGGGTTTTGAGCGGGGTGAAGCTTTCTTT.

The chain links TRBV6-5 to TRBJ2-7; 8 nucleotides agree with TRBD2. This CDR3 is 14 amino acids long. J gave up 2 bases and V 7 bases, and 7 bases lay outside the gene matches. From germline, CDR1 is MNHEY and CDR2 SVGAGI. CDR3 region: CASTTREGTYEQYF. The DNA for the CDR3 is TGTGCCAGCACGACCCGGGAGGGTACCTACGAGCAGTACTTC.

This clone was detected a few times. The chain recombines TRBV7-9 with TRBJ2-5; D gene unclear. V lost 0 bases and J lost 3, with 8 bases in between. The CDR3 runs to 14 residues. Germline V lookup: CDR1 SEHNR, CDR2 FQNEAQ (reference sequence). CDR3 DNA sequence: TGTGCCAGCAGCTTAGCGGCGGTGGAAGAGACCCAGTACTTC. Translated, it gives CASSLAAVEETQYF.

The chain recombines TRBV7-8 with TRBJ2-2; 7 bases are a match to TRBD1. The CDR3 runs to 14 residues. CDR1 and CDR2 from the germline V gene are SGHVS and FQNEAQ. The V segment lost 6 bases and the J segment 7 bases; nucleotides outside the gene matches: 8. CDR3 sequence: CASRLQGHNGELFF. The DNA of the CDR3 is TGTGCCAGCAGATTACAGGGGCATAACGGGGAGCTGTTTTTT.

V gene TRBV30 combines with J gene TRBJ1-1; a possible D gene is TRBD1 (5 bases). This CDR3 has 11 amino acids. In germline, CDR1 is GTSNPN, CDR2 SVGIG (reference sequence). Trimming shortened V by 2 bases and J by 8 bases, and 9 bases separated the two germline ends. CDR3 DNA: TGTGCCTGGAGTCCAGGGTACGAAGCTTTCTTT. Encoded protein: CAWSPGYEAFF.

The chain recombines TRBV5-4 with TRBJ2-1; 10 bases are shared with TRBD2. Germline trimming cut 2 bases from V and 5 bases from J; bases unmatched to any gene: 4. The CDR3 is 15 amino acids. Germline V CDR1 and CDR2: SGHNT, YYREEE (reference sequence). As DNA, the CDR3 is TGTGCCAGCAGCTTTGGACTAGCGGAGAACAATGAGCAGTTCTTC. This codes for CASSFGLAENNEQFF.

The chain combines TRBV2 with TRBJ2-3; TRBD1 is a possible D gene (6 bases). The CDR3 is made up of 15 amino acids. V dropped 8 bases and J dropped 3 bases, with 18 bases sitting between them. Germline V CDR1 and CDR2: SNHLY, FYNNEI. The CDR3 coding sequence is TGTGCCAGCTTGGACAGCATGACTCTTACAGATACGCAGTATTTT. This sequence encodes CASLDSMTLTDTQYF.

The J gene is TRBJ1-1, the V gene TRBV7-2; D uncertain. Germline lookup yields CDR1 SGHTA and CDR2 FQGNSA. This CDR3 has 17 residues. V shed 0 bases and J shed 0 bases, with 14 bases lying between them. CDR3 protein: CASSLAPRISMNTEAFF. The CDR3 coding sequence is TGTGCCAGCAGCTTAGCGCCCCGGATTAGCATGAACACTGAAGCTTTCTTT.